Ten or more counts support the clone carrying this T cell receptor (beta chain). The target antigen is unknown. The sample belongs to a study of CD8+CD57+ T cells in acquired aplastic anemia. Study-level points and caveats: Patients and controls had in common approximately 30 CD8+ CDR3 sequences.

CDR1 and CDR2 from the germline V gene are MNHEY and SVGEGT. The CDR3 is 15 amino acids. The J segment lost 3 bases and the V segment lost 2 bases, leaving 4 bases of the junction unmatched. The use of genomic DNA as template underpinned the TCR beta VDJ and CDR3 profiling. TCRdb re-derived calls from the reads in MiXCR, one entry per CDR3 protein. The sample shows about 210,000 distinct CDR3 sequences, approximately 57% of them seen only once. V gene TRBV6-2 or TRBV6-3 combines with J gene TRBJ1-5; 7 bases align to TRBD1. Sequencing input: sorted CD4+, CD8+, or CD8+CD57+ T cells (not recorded which) from PBMCs. This clonotype was obtained from a human donor in good health. CDR3 coding DNA: TGTGCCAGCAGTTACGGGGACAGCCACAATCAGCCCCAGCATTTT. As protein: CASSYGDSHNQPQHF.